Listed below are T cell receptor beta chains from one sample, sequenced in a study of blood T cell repertoires in COVID-19. The table came from immunoSEQ multiplex PCR; TCRdb's copy has only in-frame clones and leaves some out. The repertoire holds around 130,000 clones, about four fifths seen once, with 9% to 15% in the top ten. The source material was peripheral blood. Receptor source: a woman aged 55-69 years with acute or convalescent COVID-19. Each CDR3 is given with its conserved first and last residue. D genes are given only for firm matches. Part of the rows lack a size; the others show once, few, many or a class for expanded clones.

d_gene: -; j_gene: TRBJ2-4; abundance: -; v_gene: TRBV29-1; CDR3aa: CSVAPGEPARIQYF; CDR3nt: TGCAGCGTTGCCCCCGGGGAACCCGCCCGGATTCAGTACTTC
d_gene: TRBD1; j_gene: TRBJ1-2; abundance: few; v_gene: TRBV5-1; CDR3aa: CASSLQGIDYGYTF; CDR3nt: TGCGCCAGCAGCTTACAGGGGATCGACTATGGCTACACCTTC
d_gene: -; j_gene: TRBJ1-2; abundance: few; v_gene: TRBV24-1; CDR3aa: CATSDLRGGHINYGYTF; CDR3nt: TGTGCCACCAGTGATTTGCGTGGGGGACACATTAACTATGGCTACACCTTC
d_gene: TRBD1; j_gene: TRBJ1-2; abundance: -; v_gene: TRBV5-4; CDR3aa: CASSPTLDRGGYTF; CDR3nt: TGTGCCAGCAGCCCTACTTTGGACAGGGGAGGCTACACCTTC
d_gene: -; j_gene: TRBJ1-6; abundance: -; v_gene: TRBV7-9; CDR3aa: CASSMETVSPLHF; CDR3nt: TGTGCCAGCAGCATGGAGACAGTCTCACCCCTCCACTTT
d_gene: -; j_gene: TRBJ1-1; abundance: -; v_gene: TRBV12-3/TRBV12-4; CDR3aa: CASSLSYATEAFF; CDR3nt: TGTGCCAGCAGTTTGAGTTACGCGACAGAAGCTTTCTTT
d_gene: TRBD1; j_gene: TRBJ1-3; abundance: -; v_gene: TRBV10-3; CDR3aa: CAIQGQLGNTIYF; CDR3nt: TGTGCCATCCAGGGACAGCTCGGAAACACCATATATTTT
d_gene: TRBD1; j_gene: TRBJ1-5; abundance: -; v_gene: TRBV18; CDR3aa: CASSRDRGIGNQPQHF; CDR3nt: TGTGCCAGCTCACGGGACAGGGGAATTGGCAATCAGCCCCAGCATTTT
d_gene: TRBD2; j_gene: TRBJ2-2; abundance: -; v_gene: TRBV29-1; CDR3aa: CSAGTSGGHTGELFF; CDR3nt: TGCAGCGCCGGGACTAGCGGGGGCCACACCGGGGAGCTGTTTTTT
d_gene: TRBD1; j_gene: TRBJ1-1; abundance: -; v_gene: TRBV30; CDR3aa: CAWSPTGGRTEAFF; CDR3nt: TGTGCCTGGAGTCCGACAGGGGGCCGCACTGAAGCTTTCTTT
d_gene: -; j_gene: TRBJ1-2; abundance: -; v_gene: TRBV29-1; CDR3aa: CSVEDWSQEDYGYTF; CDR3nt: TGCAGCGTTGAAGATTGGTCCCAGGAGGACTATGGCTACACCTTC
d_gene: -; j_gene: TRBJ2-3; abundance: -; v_gene: TRBV9; CDR3aa: CASSVGVGHTDTQYF; CDR3nt: TGTGCCAGCAGCGTAGGGGTGGGGCACACAGATACGCAGTATTTT
d_gene: TRBD1; j_gene: TRBJ1-2; abundance: -; v_gene: TRBV6-5; CDR3aa: CASSSQTGANNYGYTF; CDR3nt: TGTGCCAGCAGTTCCCAGACAGGGGCAAATAACTATGGCTACACCTTC
d_gene: -; j_gene: TRBJ1-5; abundance: -; v_gene: TRBV6-6; CDR3aa: CASSPGSYQPQHF; CDR3nt: TGTGCCAGCAGTCCCGGGTCGTATCAACCCCAGCATTTT
d_gene: TRBD1; j_gene: TRBJ2-3; abundance: -; v_gene: TRBV5-1; CDR3aa: CASSSAGTVLTDTQYF; CDR3nt: TGCGCCAGCAGCTCAGCCGGGACAGTCCTCACAGATACGCAGTATTTT
d_gene: TRBD1; j_gene: TRBJ1-2; abundance: -; v_gene: TRBV19; CDR3aa: CASTADGTEGYTF; CDR3nt: TGTGCCAGTACCGCGGACGGGACAGAAGGCTACACCTTC
d_gene: -; j_gene: TRBJ1-5; abundance: many; v_gene: TRBV24-1; CDR3aa: CATSDSRGFWPQHF; CDR3nt: TGTGCCACCAGTGATTCGAGGGGGTTTTGGCCCCAGCATTTT
d_gene: TRBD1; j_gene: TRBJ1-6; abundance: -; v_gene: TRBV2; CDR3aa: CASTNLQGVGSPLHF; CDR3nt: TGTGCCAGCACCAATCTGCAGGGGGTAGGTTCACCCCTCCACTTT
d_gene: TRBD1; j_gene: TRBJ2-1; abundance: -; v_gene: TRBV24-1; CDR3aa: CATVAGTANNEQFF; CDR3nt: TGTGCCACCGTGGCCGGGACAGCGAACAATGAGCAGTTCTTC
d_gene: -; j_gene: TRBJ2-1; abundance: -; v_gene: TRBV9; CDR3aa: CASSVASYNEQFF; CDR3nt: TGTGCCAGCAGCGTAGCCAGCTACAATGAGCAGTTCTTC